These T cell receptor beta chains were read from a single sample in a study of blood T cell repertoires in COVID-19. TCRdb's table, derived via immunoSEQ multiplex PCR, lists solely in-frame clones and lacks some. The profile shows 250,000 or so clones, approximately 86% of them singletons. The material sequenced was peripheral blood. The source of these receptors is a woman in her sixties or seventies with COVID-19, enrolled during active disease. CDR3s include the opening cysteine and the closing phenylalanine or tryptophan. The order of the fields is J gene, clone size, V gene, D gene, CDR3 DNA, CDR3 protein. A D gene is named only where the DNA matches it firmly. Clone size is not always given. Where it is, it says once, few, many or a class for expanded clones.

TRBJ2-3 once TRBV6-1 TRBD2 TGTGCCAGCAGTGAGCGGGGGGCAATGCAGTATTTT CASSERGAMQYF
TRBJ2-2 NA TRBV6-2/TRBV6-3 TRBD2 TGTGCCAGCAGTTCCAACCGACTAGCGGGAGGGCCTCGCACCGGGGAGCTGTTTTTT CASSSNRLAGGPRTGELFF
TRBJ1-4 NA TRBV15 TRBD1 TGTGCCACCACCAGACAGGGGGCGAGGGAAAAACTGTTTTTT CATTRQGAREKLFF
TRBJ2-1 NA TRBV4-3 TRBD2 TGCGCCAGCAGCGAATCGACTAGCGGGAGATACCATGAGCAGTTCTTC CASSESTSGRYHEQFF
TRBJ2-3 NA TRBV29-1 NA TGCAGCGTTGCAGGGGATCTCACAGATACGCAGTATTTT CSVAGDLTDTQYF
TRBJ1-4 few TRBV5-1 NA TGCGCCAGCAGCGAGGGCTCTACGAGGGGGGAAAAACTGTTTTTT CASSEGSTRGEKLFF
TRBJ2-1 NA TRBV27 TRBD2 TGTGCCAGCGGCCCATCCGGACTAGCGGGAGTCCATGAGCAGTTCTTC CASGPSGLAGVHEQFF
TRBJ1-6 once TRBV19 TRBD1 TGTGCCAGCGGGGGGACAGGTGGTAATTCACCCCTCCACTTT CASGGTGGNSPLHF
TRBJ1-3 NA TRBV30 TRBD1 TGTGCCTGGAGTGTCCCGACAGGGAAGAGCTCTGGAAACACCATATATTTT CAWSVPTGKSSGNTIYF
TRBJ2-1 NA TRBV7-9 NA TGTGCCAGCAGCTTAGGTCTAGCGTCCTCCTACAATGAGCAGTTCTTC CASSLGLASSYNEQFF
TRBJ2-1 NA TRBV19 NA TGTGCCAGTAGTAAAGTGCGATTGGGAGGTGGTGGCTACAATGAGCAGTTCTTC CASSKVRLGGGGYNEQFF
TRBJ2-1 NA TRBV14 NA TGTGCCAGCAGCTATCGGTCGGGAGTGCTAGGGGAGCAGTTCTTC CASSYRSGVLGEQFF
TRBJ2-1 NA TRBV7-2 NA TGTGCCAGCAGCTTAGTAGGAGGGCGGGATGAGCAGTTCTTC CASSLVGGRDEQFF
TRBJ1-3 NA TRBV9 NA TGTGCCAGCAGCGTAGAACCAGGGATGGGCGGAAACACCATATATTTT CASSVEPGMGGNTIYF
TRBJ1-5 NA TRBV6-5 NA TGTGCCAGCGCGGGGGGTCGGCCCCAGCATTTT CASAGGRPQHF
TRBJ1-3 once TRBV3-1/TRBV3-2 NA TGTGCCAGCAGCCATGGCCTAGTATCTGGAAACACCATATATTTT CASSHGLVSGNTIYF
TRBJ1-6 NA TRBV28 TRBD1 TGTGCCAGCAGTTGGGACAGGGTTGTTGAAAGGGGAAATTCACCCCTCCACTTT CASSWDRVVERGNSPLHF
TRBJ2-3 NA TRBV2 TRBD1 TGTGCCAGCAGTGTTCGGACAGGGGGCACAGATACGCAGTATTTT CASSVRTGGTDTQYF
TRBJ2-1 NA TRBV2 NA TGTGCCAGCAGTGAGGAGGTGTATCCCTACAATGAGCAGTTCTTC CASSEEVYPYNEQFF
TRBJ2-1 NA TRBV6-2/TRBV6-3 NA TGTGCCAGCAGTTACTCAACGGCGGGGATTGAGCAGTTCTTC CASSYSTAGIEQFF
TRBJ2-2 NA TRBV6-5 NA TGTGCCAGCAGTTCGTACAAGTCCGGGGAGCTGTTTTTT CASSSYKSGELFF
TRBJ2-3 few TRBV9 NA TGTGCCAGCAGCGCCCACACAGATACGCAGTATTTT CASSAHTDTQYF
TRBJ2-1 NA TRBV5-5 NA TGTGCCAGCAGCTCCGCGGGGAGCTCCTACAATGAGCAGTTCTTC CASSSAGSSYNEQFF
TRBJ2-5 NA TRBV6-5 NA TGTGCCAGCAGGGGGCGAGAGACCCAGTACTTC CASRGRETQYF
TRBJ1-6 NA TRBV7-2 NA TGTGCCAGCAGCTTGACAGGTTATAATTCACCCCTCCACTTT CASSLTGYNSPLHF
TRBJ2-1 NA TRBV7-9 TRBD2 TGTGCCAGCAGCTTAGTCTCCGGGACTAGCCTTTACAATGAGCAGTTCTTC CASSLVSGTSLYNEQFF
TRBJ2-7 NA TRBV7-9 NA TGTGCCAGCAGCCCCCCTTCGGGTCGGCCCGGATCCTACGAGCAGTACTTC CASSPPSGRPGSYEQYF
TRBJ2-1 NA TRBV6-1 TRBD2 TGTGCCAGCAGTGAACGTCGGTATAGCGGGAGGGCCAATTATGAGCAGTTCTTC CASSERRYSGRANYEQFF
TRBJ2-7 NA TRBV5-1 TRBD1 TGCGCCAGCAGCCCGCGGGACAGGGGTAGTAACGAGCAGTACTTC CASSPRDRGSNEQYF
TRBJ2-3 NA TRBV4-2 TRBD2 TGTGCCAGCAGCCACAGAGCGGGAGCCACAGATACGCAGTATTTT CASSHRAGATDTQYF
TRBJ2-5 NA TRBV5-1 TRBD1 TGCGCCAGCAGCCCCCTCGCGGGACAGGGCGTGGGGGAGACCCAGTACTTC CASSPLAGQGVGETQYF
TRBJ1-3 once TRBV2 NA TGTGCCAGCAGGTATGGGGGCGGCGGAAACACCATATATTTT CASRYGGGGNTIYF
TRBJ1-6 NA TRBV5-6 NA TGTGCCAGCAGCTTGAGAGCCAATAATTCACCCCTCCACTTT CASSLRANNSPLHF
TRBJ1-6 NA TRBV7-8 NA TGTGCCAGCACCCTAAGGTCCGGGGATAATTCACCCCTCCACTTT CASTLRSGDNSPLHF
TRBJ1-1 NA TRBV30 NA TGTGCCTGGAGTGTAGTAGGGGGTAGCACTGAAGCTTTCTTT CAWSVVGGSTEAFF
TRBJ1-3 NA TRBV6-5 TRBD1 TGTGCCAGCAGCGCGACAGGGAGGGGAAACACCATATATTTT CASSATGRGNTIYF
TRBJ1-1 few TRBV5-4 NA TGTGCCAGCAGCTTGGGGCCGAACACTGAAGCTTTCTTT CASSLGPNTEAFF
TRBJ2-3 NA TRBV7-3 TRBD2 TGTGCCAGCAGTTCAGGACTAGCGGGAGGGACAGATACGCAGTATTTT CASSSGLAGGTDTQYF
TRBJ2-1 once TRBV14 TRBD2 TGTGCCAGCAGCCAAGTCACCACTAGCGGGGGTTACAATGAGCAGTTCTTC CASSQVTTSGGYNEQFF
TRBJ2-1 NA TRBV29-1 NA TGCAGCGTTCAATTTACTAGTTCTCATGAGCAGTTCTTC CSVQFTSSHEQFF
TRBJ1-3 NA TRBV30 NA TGTGCCTGGAGTGTACCCCAGTCTGGAAACACCATATATTTT CAWSVPQSGNTIYF
TRBJ2-5 NA TRBV11-3 TRBD2 TGTGCCAGCAGCTTGGGACTAGCGGGGATCGGGACCCAGTACTTC CASSLGLAGIGTQYF
TRBJ1-2 NA TRBV9 NA TGTGCCAGCAGCCCTGGAGGGGGGGCCCGTGGCTACACCTTC CASSPGGGARGYTF
TRBJ1-2 once TRBV6-2/TRBV6-3 TRBD1 TGTGCCAGCAGTTACACAAAAGGACAGGGTGGCGGCTACACCTTC CASSYTKGQGGGYTF
TRBJ2-5 NA TRBV7-9 NA TGTGCCAGCAGCTCCCGCGGACAGTCTGGAGAGACCCAGTACTTC CASSSRGQSGETQYF
TRBJ2-3 NA TRBV7-6 TRBD1 TGTGCCAGCAGCCCGACACAGGGGGTTGACACAGATACGCAGTATTTT CASSPTQGVDTDTQYF
TRBJ2-7 once TRBV6-2/TRBV6-3 NA TGTGCCAGCAGCCGACTCGGGGGAGCCGAGCAGTACTTC CASSRLGGAEQYF
TRBJ1-4 NA TRBV27 TRBD1 TGTGCCAGCAGTTTATCCGGGACAGGGGTCGAAAAACTGTTTTTT CASSLSGTGVEKLFF
TRBJ2-2 NA TRBV27 TRBD1 TGTGCCAGCAGATACTTGGACAGGGAGAGCACCGGGGAGCTGTTTTTT CASRYLDRESTGELFF
TRBJ1-5 NA TRBV7-2 NA TGTGCCAGCAGCCCCCTAGGCGGGGGGCGGAATCAGCCCCAGCATTTT CASSPLGGGRNQPQHF
TRBJ2-7 NA TRBV15 TRBD1 TGTGCCACCAGCAGAGATCAGGGGGCCGGAGAGCAGTACTTC CATSRDQGAGEQYF
TRBJ2-7 NA TRBV15 NA TGTGCCACCAGCAGAGATCGTCCAGGGCTGGGCGAGCAGTACTTC CATSRDRPGLGEQYF